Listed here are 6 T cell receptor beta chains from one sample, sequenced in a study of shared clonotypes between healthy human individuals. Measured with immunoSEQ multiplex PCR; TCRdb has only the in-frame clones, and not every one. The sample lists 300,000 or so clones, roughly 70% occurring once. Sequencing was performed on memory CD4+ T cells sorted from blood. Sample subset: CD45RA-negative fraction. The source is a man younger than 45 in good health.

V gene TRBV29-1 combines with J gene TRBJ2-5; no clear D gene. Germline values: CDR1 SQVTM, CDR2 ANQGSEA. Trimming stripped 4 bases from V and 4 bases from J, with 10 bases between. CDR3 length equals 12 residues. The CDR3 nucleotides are TGCAGCGTTGTTGGGATTCCAGAGACCCAGTACTTC. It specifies CSVVGIPETQYF.

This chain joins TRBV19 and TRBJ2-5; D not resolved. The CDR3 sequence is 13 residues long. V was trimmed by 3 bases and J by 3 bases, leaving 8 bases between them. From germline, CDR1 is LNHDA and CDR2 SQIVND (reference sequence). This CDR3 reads CASSIPAEETQYF. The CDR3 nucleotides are TGTGCCAGTAGTATCCCCGCAGAAGAGACCCAGTACTTC.

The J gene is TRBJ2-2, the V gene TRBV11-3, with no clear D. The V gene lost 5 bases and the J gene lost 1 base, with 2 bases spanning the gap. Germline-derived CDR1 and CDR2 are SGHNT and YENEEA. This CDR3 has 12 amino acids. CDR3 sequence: CASSKNTGELFF. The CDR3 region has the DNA TGTGCCAGCAGCAAGAACACCGGGGAGCTGTTTTTT. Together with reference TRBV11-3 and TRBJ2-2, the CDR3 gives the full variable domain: EAGVVQSPRYKIIEKKQPVAFWCNPISGHNTLYWYLQNLGQGPELLIRYENEEAVDDSQLPKDRFSAERLKGVDSTLKIQPAELGDSAVYLCASSKNTGELFFGEGSRLTVL.

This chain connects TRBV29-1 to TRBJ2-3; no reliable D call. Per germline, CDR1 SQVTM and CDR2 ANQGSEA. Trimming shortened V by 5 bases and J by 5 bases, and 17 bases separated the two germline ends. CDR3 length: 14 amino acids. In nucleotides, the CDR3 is TGCAGCGTTACCCCTGTTTCGGGTAAAGATACGCAGTATTTT. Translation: CSVTPVSGKDTQYF.

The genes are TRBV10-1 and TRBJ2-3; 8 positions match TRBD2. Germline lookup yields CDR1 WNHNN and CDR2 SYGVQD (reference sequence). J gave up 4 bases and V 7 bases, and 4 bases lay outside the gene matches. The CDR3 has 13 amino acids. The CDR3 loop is CASTSGPADTQYF. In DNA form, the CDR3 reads TGCGCCAGCACTAGCGGGCCCGCAGATACGCAGTATTTT.

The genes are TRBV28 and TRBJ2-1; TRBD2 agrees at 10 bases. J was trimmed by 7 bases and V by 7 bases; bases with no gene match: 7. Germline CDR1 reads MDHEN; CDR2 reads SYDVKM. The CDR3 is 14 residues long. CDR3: CASTISGRYNEQFF. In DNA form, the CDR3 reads TGTGCCAGCACCATTAGCGGGAGGTATAATGAGCAGTTCTTC.